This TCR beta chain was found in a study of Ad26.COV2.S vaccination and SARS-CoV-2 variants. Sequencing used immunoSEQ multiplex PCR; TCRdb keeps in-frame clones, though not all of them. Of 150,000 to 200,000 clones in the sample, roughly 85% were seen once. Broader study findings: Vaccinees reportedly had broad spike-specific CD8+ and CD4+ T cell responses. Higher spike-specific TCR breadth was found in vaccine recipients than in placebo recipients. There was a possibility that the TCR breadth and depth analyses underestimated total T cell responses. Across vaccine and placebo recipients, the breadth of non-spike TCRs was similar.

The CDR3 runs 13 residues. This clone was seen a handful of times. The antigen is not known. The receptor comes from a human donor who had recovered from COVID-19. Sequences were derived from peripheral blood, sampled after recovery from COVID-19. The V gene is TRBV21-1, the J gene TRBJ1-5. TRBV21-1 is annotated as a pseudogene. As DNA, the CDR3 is TGTGCCAGCAGCAAAGCATGGGGTCAGCCCCAGCATTTT. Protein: CASSKAWGQPQHF.